One and the same sample provided the 26 T cell receptor beta chains below, sequenced in a study of blood T cell repertoires in COVID-19. The assay was immunoSEQ multiplex PCR, and TCRdb's table has in-frame clones only and misses some. The repertoire has just over 200,000 clones, around three quarters of them found once; the top ten carry 5.5% to 7%. Sequencing used peripheral blood. The receptor source for this set is a woman aged 70 to 79 with acute or convalescent COVID-19.

The chain links TRBV24-1 to TRBJ2-3, with D possibly matching TRBD2 (7 bases). The CDR3 spans 15 residues. Trimming shortened V by 5 bases and J by 1 base, and 12 bases separated the two germline ends. Germline CDR1 reads KGHDR; CDR2 reads SFDVKD. The CDR3 DNA reads as TGTGCCACCAGTGGGGGGGGCACGGGCACAGATACGCAGTATTTT. It codes for CATSGGGTGTDTQYF.

The genes are TRBV19 and TRBJ2-5; 8 bases map to TRBD2. The CDR3 is 13 residues long. The V and J ends lost 6 bases and 3 bases, in that order; junction bases with no gene match: 3. Germline-derived CDR1 and CDR2 are LNHDA and SQIVND (reference sequence). As DNA, the CDR3 is TGTGCCAGTAGCCGGGGACTAGAAGAGACCCAGTACTTC. Protein product: CASSRGLEETQYF.

This rearrangement joins TRBV18 to TRBJ2-1; 9 bases fit TRBD2. V was pared by 5 bases and J by 10 bases, with 15 bases of the junction left unmatched. Per germline, CDR1 KGHSH and CDR2 LQKENI. There are 16 residues in the CDR3. The CDR3 region is CASSSSAGGGSGEQFF. CDR3 sequence (DNA): TGTGCCAGCTCATCCTCAGCGGGAGGCGGGTCTGGCGAGCAGTTCTTC.

This clone showed up just a few times. CDR3 DNA sequence: TGTGCCAGCAGCTCGAGTGTTTCTACTGAAGCTTTCTTT. This gives the protein CASSSSVSTEAFF. The V gene is TRBV7-2, the J gene TRBJ1-1, with D unclear. The germline V gene encodes CDR1 SGHTA and CDR2 FQGNSA. V shed 4 bases and J shed 5 bases, with 11 bases lying between them. The CDR3 has 13 amino acids.

This clone was counted a few times. The rearrangement uses TRBV27 and TRBJ1-2; 8 nucleotides match TRBD1. The germline gives CDR1 MNHEY, CDR2 SMNVEV (reference sequence). With V trimmed by 6 bases and J by 6 bases, 3 bases remained unmatched. This CDR3 spans 12 amino acids. The CDR3: CASSKTGDGYTF. CDR3 nucleotide sequence: TGTGCCAGCAGCAAGACAGGGGATGGCTACACCTTC.

The chain links TRBV28 to TRBJ1-2; D may be TRBD1 (6 bases). Trimming removed 7 bases from V and 3 bases from J, with 15 bases in between. CDR1 and CDR2 (germline): MDHEN, SYDVKM. The CDR3 covers 14 residues. The CDR3 is CASISGGADYGYTF. The CDR3, as DNA: TGTGCCAGCATCTCGGGGGGCGCCGACTATGGCTACACCTTC.

This sequence joins TRBV2 and TRBJ1-6, with unresolved D. Trimming took 3 bases from V and 7 from J, leaving 10 bases between them. The CDR3 contains 14 residues. Germline CDR1 SNHLY, CDR2 FYNNEI. CDR3 DNA sequence: TGTGCCAGCAGTGAGTCCAGGCAGAATTCACCCCTCCACTTT. Amino acids: CASSESRQNSPLHF.

The V and J genes are TRBV28 and TRBJ1-3; no clear D gene. The CDR3 is 18 amino acids. Germline CDR1 reads MDHEN; CDR2 reads SYDVKM. Trimming cost V 3 bases and J 0 bases, with 18 bases left between them. This CDR3 is CASSFSLGSHSSGNTIYF. CDR3 coding DNA: TGTGCCAGCAGTTTCTCCCTCGGGTCTCATAGCTCTGGAAACACCATATATTTT.

The rearrangement links TRBV7-2 to TRBJ2-3, with TRBD1 matching over 7 bases. Germline values: CDR1 SGHTA, CDR2 FQGNSA. The length of the CDR3 is 15 residues. The junction had 6 bases not matched to a gene; V was cut back by 2 bases and J by 4 bases. This CDR3 reads CASSLWSQGADTQYF. In nucleotides, the CDR3 is TGTGCCAGCAGCTTATGGTCCCAGGGGGCAGATACGCAGTATTTT.

This chain joins TRBV5-1 and TRBJ2-5; 8 bases map to TRBD1. Unmatched junction bases numbered 6, after V lost 4 bases and J lost 4 bases. Germline CDR1 SGHRS, CDR2 YFSETQ. The length of the CDR3 is 14 residues. CDR3 coding DNA: TGCGCCAGCAGCCCGGCGGGGACAGGAGAGACCCAGTACTTC. It specifies CASSPAGTGETQYF.

V gene TRBV28 combines with J gene TRBJ2-3; 10 positions match TRBD2. Germline V gene data show CDR1 as MDHEN and CDR2 as SYDVKM. This CDR3 has 16 residues. Trimming removed 6 bases from V and 1 base from J; junction bases left unmatched: 7. CDR3 DNA: TGTGCCAGCAGCTCTACCGGGACTAGCGGCACAGATACGCAGTATTTT. Translation: CASSSTGTSGTDTQYF.

The V call is TRBV5-1, the J call TRBJ2-7; 9 bases align to TRBD1. The length of the CDR3 is 14 residues. V lost 1 base, J lost 9 bases, and 8 bases stayed unmatched. In germline, CDR1 is SGHRS, CDR2 YFSETQ. The CDR3 here is CASSLPGTGTTQYF. For the CDR3, the DNA is TGCGCCAGCAGCTTGCCCGGGACAGGGACCACGCAGTACTTC.

This clone appeared many times. This rearrangement joins TRBV23-1 to TRBJ1-2, with 7 bases aligning to TRBD1. TRBV23-1 is placed among ORFs of uncertain function. Unmatched junction bases numbered 21, after V lost 3 bases and J lost 8 bases. There are 18 residues in the CDR3. Here the CDR3 DNA reads TGCGCCAGCAGTCACCCTACGACTGGACAGGCTATTTTAAACGGCTACACCTTC. Translating gives CASSHPTTGQAILNGYTF.

The chain joins TRBV9 to TRBJ2-3; TRBD2 aligns across 7 bases. Germline V lookup: CDR1 SGDLS, CDR2 YYNGEE. CDR3 length: 15 amino acids. V was pared by 3 bases and J by 4 bases, with 8 bases of the junction left unmatched. CDR3 bases: TGTGCCAGCAGCGGAGGCGGGAGTGGAGCAGATACGCAGTATTTT. Translated: CASSGGGSGADTQYF.

The J gene is TRBJ1-1, the V gene TRBV13; tentative D call: TRBD1 (5 bases). With 1 base removed from V and 0 bases from J, the gap between germline ends came to 6 bases. The CDR3 has 14 amino acids. Germline CDR1 and CDR2: PRHDT and FYEKMQ (reference sequence). This chain's CDR3 is CASSLDRLNTEAFF. The CDR3 coding sequence is TGTGCCAGCAGCTTAGACAGGCTGAACACTGAAGCTTTCTTT. The full variable domain, in which reference TRBV13 and TRBJ1-1 provide the parts outside the CDR3, is AAGVIQSPRHLIKEKRETATLKCYPIPRHDTVYWYQQGPGQDPQFLISFYEKMQSDKGSIPDRFSAQQFSDYHSELNMSSLELGDSALYFCASSLDRLNTEAFFGQGTRLTVV.

This sequence joins TRBV2 and TRBJ2-5; D is perhaps TRBD1 (7 bases). CDR1 and CDR2 (germline): SNHLY, FYNNEI. The germline V and J ends were trimmed by 6 bases and 5 bases, with 13 bases remaining between them. The CDR3 sequence is 13 residues long. The CDR3 region is CASSPGGLETQYF. The CDR3 DNA is TGTGCCAGCAGCCCAGGGGGGTTGGAGACCCAGTACTTC.

The rearrangement uses TRBV19 and TRBJ2-3; TRBD2 matches at 8 bases. The length of the CDR3 is 15 residues. The germline V gene has CDR1 LNHDA and CDR2 SQIVND (reference sequence). The V segment lost 4 bases and the J segment 2 bases; nucleotides outside the gene matches: 5. The CDR3 spells CASSTTSDHTDTQYF. The CDR3 DNA follows: TGTGCCAGTAGTACGACTAGCGACCACACAGATACGCAGTATTTT.

The chain combines TRBV19 with TRBJ2-1; 7 nucleotides line up with TRBD2. With 4 bases clipped from V and 8 bases from J, the junction kept 5 bases outside the gene matches. Germline V CDR1 and CDR2: LNHDA, SQIVND (reference sequence). The CDR3 has 13 amino acids. The CDR3 protein is CASSRRESDEQFF. For the CDR3, the DNA is TGTGCCAGTAGTAGGCGGGAGTCTGATGAGCAGTTCTTC.

V and J are TRBV5-6 and TRBJ1-4; no firm D call. The CDR3 extends over 14 amino acids. Trimming removed 4 bases from V and 6 bases from J, with 13 bases in between. Per the germline V gene, CDR1 is SGHDT and CDR2 is YYEEEE. CDR3 in DNA: TGTGCCAGCAGCCCTCGTCCGGGAGATGAAAAACTGTTTTTT. Its translation is CASSPRPGDEKLFF.

This clone was recorded once. The chain is built from TRBV6-5 and TRBJ1-5, with TRBD1 as a possible D gene (6 bases). CDR3 length: 14 amino acids. V was trimmed by 5 bases and J by 7 bases, leaving 15 bases between them. Germline-derived CDR1 and CDR2 are MNHEY and SVGAGI. This CDR3 is CASSLGGAGQPQHF. The CDR3 bases are TGTGCCAGCAGTCTTGGGGGGGCGGGCCAGCCCCAGCATTTT.

J is TRBJ1-5 and V is TRBV6-1; D is uncertain. Trimming took 1 base from V and 7 from J, leaving 11 bases between them. The CDR3 is made up of 14 amino acids. CDR1 and CDR2 (germline): MNHNS, SASEGT. CDR3 protein: CASSEGGGKQPQHF. In nucleotides, the CDR3 is TGTGCCAGCAGTGAAGGAGGAGGGAAACAGCCCCAGCATTTT.

The chain employs TRBV27 and TRBJ1-1; 7 bases agree with TRBD1. The germline V gene encodes CDR1 MNHEY and CDR2 SMNVEV (reference sequence). This CDR3 is built from 11 residues. The J segment lost 8 bases and the V segment lost 6 bases, leaving 3 bases of the junction unmatched. The CDR3 region has the DNA TGTGCCAGCAGGGGACAGCTAGAAGCTTTCTTT. The encoded protein is CASRGQLEAFF.

V gene TRBV3-1 (or the pseudogene TRBV3-2) combines with J gene TRBJ2-5; TRBD1 is a possible D gene (5 bases). From germline, CDR1 is LGHDT and CDR2 YNNKEL (reference sequence). This CDR3 is 13 amino acids long. The ends were cut back, 3 bases at V and 6 bases at J, with 11 bases in the middle. The CDR3 is CASSHGQGKTQYF. Written as DNA, the CDR3 is TGTGCCAGCAGCCATGGACAAGGAAAGACCCAGTACTTC.

In its sample, this clone was seen a few times. The rearrangement uses TRBV24-1 and TRBJ2-1; no clear D. Germline-derived CDR1 and CDR2 are KGHDR and SFDVKD. CDR3 length: 13 amino acids. The V gene lost 3 bases and the J gene lost 3 bases, with 5 bases spanning the gap. The CDR3 loop reads CATSDPGYNEQFF. The CDR3 DNA is TGTGCCACCAGTGATCCCGGCTACAATGAGCAGTTCTTC.

The chain joins TRBV14 to TRBJ2-5; tentative D call: TRBD2 (6 bases). This CDR3 is built from 17 residues. V was cut by 1 base and J by 1 base, with 16 bases left in between. The germline V gene has CDR1 SGHDN and CDR2 FVKESK. The CDR3 loop reads CASSQGGDGGFQETQYF. CDR3 sequence (DNA): TGTGCCAGCAGCCAAGGAGGGGACGGGGGATTCCAAGAGACCCAGTACTTC.

The chain combines TRBV20-1 with TRBJ2-2; TRBD2 matches 7 bases. CDR1 and CDR2 (germline): DFQATT, SNEGSKA (reference sequence). The CDR3 consists of 17 residues. After removal of 3 bases from V and 5 bases from J, the junction contained 15 bases not matched to a gene. CDR3 sequence: CSASFPSGTRGTGELFF. DNA for the CDR3: TGCAGTGCTAGTTTCCCTAGCGGCACCCGCGGAACCGGGGAGCTGTTTTTT.